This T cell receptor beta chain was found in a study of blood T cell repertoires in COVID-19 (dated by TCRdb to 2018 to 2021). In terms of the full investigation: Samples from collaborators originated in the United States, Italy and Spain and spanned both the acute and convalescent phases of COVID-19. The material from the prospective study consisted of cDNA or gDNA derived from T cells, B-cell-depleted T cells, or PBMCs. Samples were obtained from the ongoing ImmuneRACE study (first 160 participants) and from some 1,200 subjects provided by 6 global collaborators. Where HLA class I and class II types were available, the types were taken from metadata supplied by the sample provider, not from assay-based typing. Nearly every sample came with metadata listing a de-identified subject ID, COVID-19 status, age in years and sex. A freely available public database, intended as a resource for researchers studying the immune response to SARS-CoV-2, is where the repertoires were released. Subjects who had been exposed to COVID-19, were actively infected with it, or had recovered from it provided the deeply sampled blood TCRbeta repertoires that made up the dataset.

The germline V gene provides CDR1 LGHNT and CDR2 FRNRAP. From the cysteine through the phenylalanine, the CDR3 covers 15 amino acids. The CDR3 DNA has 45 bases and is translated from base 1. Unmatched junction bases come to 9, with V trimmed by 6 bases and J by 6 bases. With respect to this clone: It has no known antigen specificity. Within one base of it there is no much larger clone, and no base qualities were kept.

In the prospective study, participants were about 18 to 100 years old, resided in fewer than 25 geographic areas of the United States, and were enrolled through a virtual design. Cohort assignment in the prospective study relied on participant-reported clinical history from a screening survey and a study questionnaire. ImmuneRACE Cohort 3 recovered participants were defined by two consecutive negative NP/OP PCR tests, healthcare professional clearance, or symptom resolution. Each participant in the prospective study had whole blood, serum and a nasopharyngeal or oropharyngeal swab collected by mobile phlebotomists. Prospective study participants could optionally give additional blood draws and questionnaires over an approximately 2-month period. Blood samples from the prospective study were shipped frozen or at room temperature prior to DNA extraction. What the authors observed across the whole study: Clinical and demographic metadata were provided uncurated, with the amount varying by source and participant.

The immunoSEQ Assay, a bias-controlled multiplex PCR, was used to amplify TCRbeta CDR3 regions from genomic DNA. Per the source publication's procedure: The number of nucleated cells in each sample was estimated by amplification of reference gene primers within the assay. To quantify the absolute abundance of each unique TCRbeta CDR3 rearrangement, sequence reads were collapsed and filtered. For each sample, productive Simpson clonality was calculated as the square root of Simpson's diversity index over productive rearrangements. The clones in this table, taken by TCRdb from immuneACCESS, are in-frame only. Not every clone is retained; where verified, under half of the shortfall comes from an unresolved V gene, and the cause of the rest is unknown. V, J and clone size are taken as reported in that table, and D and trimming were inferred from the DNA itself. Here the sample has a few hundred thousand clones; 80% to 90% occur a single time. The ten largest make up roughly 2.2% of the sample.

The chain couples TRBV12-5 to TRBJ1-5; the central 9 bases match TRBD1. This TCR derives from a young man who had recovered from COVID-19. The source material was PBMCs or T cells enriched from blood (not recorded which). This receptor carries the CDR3 CASGSGTGSPQPQHF. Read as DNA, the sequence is TGTGCTAGTGGCTCCGGGACAGGGTCCCCTCAGCCCCAGCATTTT. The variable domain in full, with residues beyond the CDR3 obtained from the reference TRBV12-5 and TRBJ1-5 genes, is DARVTQTPRHKVTEMGQEVTMRCQPILGHNTVFWYRQTMMQGLELLAYFRNRAPLDDSGMPKDRFSAEMPDATLATLKIQPSEPRDSAVYFCASGSGTGSPQPQHFGDGTRLSIL.